The table lists the clone carrying this T cell receptor (beta chain) with a few counts. What it binds is not known. The data derive from a study of T-cell memory formation after mild COVID-19. Across the whole study: Largely donor-specific TCR clusters were found. The study, taken as a whole, reports: Certain responding clones were present in pre-infection memory, suggesting participation of cross-reactive memory. Day 37-peaking second-wave clones had unconfirmed SARS-CoV-2 specificity.

The authors produced TCR alpha and TCR beta cDNA libraries with sample barcodes and UMIs by 5'RACE using constant-segment primers. Each CDR3 protein is one row after TCRdb ran MiXCR on the 5' RACE reads. This sample carries about 240,000 distinct CDR3 sequences, around a tenth of them seen once, and the ten largest clones take roughly a fifth. This CDR3 comprises 14 residues. From germline, CDR1 is SGHVS and CDR2 FQNEAQ. J lost 8 bases, V lost 5 bases, and 6 bases had no gene match. The TCR was taken from a man aged 18 to 29 who had mild COVID-19 (a few samples of this study predate the infection). Cell type and time point are not known. The chain combines TRBV7-8 with TRBJ2-1; 10 bases are a match to TRBD2. Sequenced material: PBMCs or a T cell subset sorted from them (not recorded which). DNA of the CDR3: TGTGCCAGCAGCCCGGGACTAGCGAGCCATGAGCAGTTCTTC. Its translation: CASSPGLASHEQFF.